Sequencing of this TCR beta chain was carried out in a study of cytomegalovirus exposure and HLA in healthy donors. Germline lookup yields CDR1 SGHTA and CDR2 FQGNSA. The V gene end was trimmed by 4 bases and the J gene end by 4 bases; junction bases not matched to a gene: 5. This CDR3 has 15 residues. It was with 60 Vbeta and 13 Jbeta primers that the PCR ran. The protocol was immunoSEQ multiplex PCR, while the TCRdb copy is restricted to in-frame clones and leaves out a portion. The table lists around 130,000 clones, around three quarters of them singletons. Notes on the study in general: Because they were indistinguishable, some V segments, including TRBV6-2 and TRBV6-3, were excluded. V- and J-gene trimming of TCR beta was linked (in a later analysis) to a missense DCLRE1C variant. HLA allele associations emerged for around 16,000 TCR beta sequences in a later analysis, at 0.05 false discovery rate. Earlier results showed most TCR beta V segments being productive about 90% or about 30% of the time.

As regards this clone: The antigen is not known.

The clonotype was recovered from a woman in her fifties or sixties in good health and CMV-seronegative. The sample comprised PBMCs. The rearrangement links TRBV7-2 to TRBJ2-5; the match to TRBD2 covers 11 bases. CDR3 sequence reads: CASSSTSGKGETQYF. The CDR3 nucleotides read TGTGCCAGCAGCTCGACTAGCGGGAAAGGAGAGACCCAGTACTTC.